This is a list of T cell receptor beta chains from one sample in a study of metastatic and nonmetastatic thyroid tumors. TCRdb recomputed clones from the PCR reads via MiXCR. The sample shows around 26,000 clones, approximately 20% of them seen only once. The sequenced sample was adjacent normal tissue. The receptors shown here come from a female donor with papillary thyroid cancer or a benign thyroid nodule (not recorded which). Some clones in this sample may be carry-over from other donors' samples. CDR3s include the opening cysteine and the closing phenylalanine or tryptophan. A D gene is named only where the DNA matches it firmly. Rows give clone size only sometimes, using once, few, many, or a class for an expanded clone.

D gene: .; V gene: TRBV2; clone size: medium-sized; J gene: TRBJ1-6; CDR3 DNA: TGTGCCAGCAGGGAGACAGGTGATAATTCACCCCTCCACTTT; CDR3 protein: CASRETGDNSPLHF
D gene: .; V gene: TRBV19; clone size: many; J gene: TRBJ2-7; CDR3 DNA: TGTGCCAGTAGTACTAGCGTTTCCTTCTACGAGCAGTACTTC; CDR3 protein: CASSTSVSFYEQYF
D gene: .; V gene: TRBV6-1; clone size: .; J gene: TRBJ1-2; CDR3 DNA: TGTGCCAGCAGTGGGGGGGTGCTCCCATATGGCTACACCTTC; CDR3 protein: CASSGGVLPYGYTF
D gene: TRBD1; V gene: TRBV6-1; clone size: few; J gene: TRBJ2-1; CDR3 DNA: TGTGCCAGCAGTTCCCGGGCCCTCACAGGGGATGAGCAGTTCTTC; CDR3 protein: CASSSRALTGDEQFF
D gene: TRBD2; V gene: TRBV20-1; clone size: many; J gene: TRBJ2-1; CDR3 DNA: TGCAGTGCTGGCGGGGGGAGGGCCAGGAATGAGCAGTTCTTC; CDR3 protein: CSAGGGRARNEQFF
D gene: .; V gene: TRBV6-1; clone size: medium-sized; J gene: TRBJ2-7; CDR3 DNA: TGTGCCATCTCTGTGGGAATTCAGTGGGAGCAGTACTTC; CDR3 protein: CAISVGIQWEQYF
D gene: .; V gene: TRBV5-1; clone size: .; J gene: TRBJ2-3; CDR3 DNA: TGCGCCAGCAGCTTGGGGGAGTCGGCGCAGTATTTT; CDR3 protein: CASSLGESAQYF
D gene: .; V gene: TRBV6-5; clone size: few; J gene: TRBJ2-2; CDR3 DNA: TGTGCCAGCTTGGCCAGGGTATACACCGGGGAGCTGTTTTTT; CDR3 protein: CASLARVYTGELFF
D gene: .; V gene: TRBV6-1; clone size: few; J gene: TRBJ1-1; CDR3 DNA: TGTGCCAGCAGTGAATTGCAGGGATCCACTGAAGCTTTCTTC; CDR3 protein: CASSELQGSTEAFF
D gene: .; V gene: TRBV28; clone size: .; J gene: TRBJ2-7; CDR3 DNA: TGTGCCAGCAGTTTCGACCGCTACGAGCGGTACTTC; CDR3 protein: CASSFDRYERYF
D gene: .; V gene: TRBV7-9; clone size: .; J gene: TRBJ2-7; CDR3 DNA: TGTGCCAGCAGCTTTGACGAGGCGGGCGAGCAGTACTTC; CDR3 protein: CASSFDEAGEQYF
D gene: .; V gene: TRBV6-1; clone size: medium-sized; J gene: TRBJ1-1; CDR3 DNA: TGTGCCAGCGGAGCCCGACGGGGGTCTTTGAGGACTGAAGCTTTCTTT; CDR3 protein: CASGARRGSLRTEAFF
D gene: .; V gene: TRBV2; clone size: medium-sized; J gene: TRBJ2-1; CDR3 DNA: TGTGCCAGCAGGGGGCGGGTAAGTCCCCATGAGCAGTTCTTC; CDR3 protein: CASRGRVSPHEQFF
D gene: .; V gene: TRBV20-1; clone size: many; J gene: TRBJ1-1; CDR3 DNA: TGCAGTGCTAGTTTGGGGGGGCCGGGCACTGAAGCTTTCTTT; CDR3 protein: CSASLGGPGTEAFF
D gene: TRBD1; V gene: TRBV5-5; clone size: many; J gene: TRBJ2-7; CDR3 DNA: TGTGCCAGCAGCTCCCAGGGGGCGTCCTACGAGCAGTACTTC; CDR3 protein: CASSSQGASYEQYF
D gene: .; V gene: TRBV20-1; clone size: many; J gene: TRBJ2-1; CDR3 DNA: TGCAGTGCTAGAGATAATAAGGGGGACTTCAATGAGCAGTTCTTC; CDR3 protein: CSARDNKGDFNEQFF
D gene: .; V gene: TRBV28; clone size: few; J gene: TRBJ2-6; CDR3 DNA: TGTGCCAGCATTTTCCATGTTGGGGGTGGCTCTGGGTCCAACGTCCTGACTTTC; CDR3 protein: CASIFHVGGGSGSNVLTF
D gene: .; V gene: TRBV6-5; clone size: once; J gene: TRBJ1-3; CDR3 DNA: TGTGCCAGCAATTATGGCAACTCTGGAAACACCATATCGTTT; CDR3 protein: CASNYGNSGNTISF
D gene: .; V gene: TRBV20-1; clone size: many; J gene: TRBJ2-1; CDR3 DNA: TGCAGTGCTACTCCGGGCGGCGCTGAGCAGTTCTTC; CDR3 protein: CSATPGGAEQFF
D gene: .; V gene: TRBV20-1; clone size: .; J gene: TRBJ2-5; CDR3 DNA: TGCAGTGCTGGTAGAGGGACTCGCCAAGAGACCCAGTACTTC; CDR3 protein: CSAGRGTRQETQYF
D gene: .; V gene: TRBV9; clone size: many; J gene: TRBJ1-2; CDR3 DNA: TGTGCCAGCAGCGTAGGTCCAGGGGACTCTAACTATGGCTACACCTTC; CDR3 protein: CASSVGPGDSNYGYTF
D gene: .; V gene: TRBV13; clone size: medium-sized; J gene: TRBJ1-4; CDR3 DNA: TGTGCCAGCAGCTTAGGGAGTGAAGATCGAAAACTGTTTTTT; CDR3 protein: CASSLGSEDRKLFF
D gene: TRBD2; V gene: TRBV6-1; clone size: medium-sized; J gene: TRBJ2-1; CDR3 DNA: TGTGCCAGCAGAAGCGGGAGGGGCTCCTACAATGAGCAGTTCTTC; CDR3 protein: CASRSGRGSYNEQFF
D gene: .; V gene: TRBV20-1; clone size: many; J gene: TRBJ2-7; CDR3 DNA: TGCAGTGCAAGTCTTTGGCGGGCTAACTCCTACGAGCAGTACTTC; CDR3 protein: CSASLWRANSYEQYF
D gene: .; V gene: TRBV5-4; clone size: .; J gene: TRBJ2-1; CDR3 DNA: TGTGCCAGCAGCGCGGAGGGGGGTACTCGTTACAATGAGCAGATCTTC; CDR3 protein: CASSAEGGTRYNEQIF
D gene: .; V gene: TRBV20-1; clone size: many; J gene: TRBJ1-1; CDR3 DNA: TGCAGTGTCGACCAGGCGGGAAGTGAAGCTTTCTTT; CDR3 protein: CSVDQAGSEAFF
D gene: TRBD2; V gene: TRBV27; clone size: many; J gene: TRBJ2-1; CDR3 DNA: TGCGCCAGCAGTCCACAGACTAGCGGAATATACAATGAGCAGTTCTTC; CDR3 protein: CASSPQTSGIYNEQFF
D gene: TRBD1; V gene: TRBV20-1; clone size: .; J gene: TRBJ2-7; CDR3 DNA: TGCAGTGCTAGAGTTCCCTCGGGACAGGGCACCGGGGAGCTGTACTTC; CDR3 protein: CSARVPSGQGTGELYF
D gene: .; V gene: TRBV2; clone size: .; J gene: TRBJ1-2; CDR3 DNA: TGTGCCAGCAGTGAAACCCGCCGTCCTTATGGCTACACCTTC; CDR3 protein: CASSETRRPYGYTF
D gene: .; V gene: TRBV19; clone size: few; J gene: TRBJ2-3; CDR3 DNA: TGTGCAAGCCACCCGGGAGCTAGCACAGATACGAAGTATTTT; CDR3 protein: CASHPGASTDTKYF
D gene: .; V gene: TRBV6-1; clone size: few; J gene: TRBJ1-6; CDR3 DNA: TGTGCCAGCAGCATGGAGAACTCCTATAATTCACCCCCCCACTTT; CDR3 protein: CASSMENSYNSPPHF
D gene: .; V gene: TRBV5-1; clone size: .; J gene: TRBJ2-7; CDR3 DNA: TGCGCCAGCAGCTTGAACACGGGTTATGAGCAGTACTTC; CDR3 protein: CASSLNTGYEQYF
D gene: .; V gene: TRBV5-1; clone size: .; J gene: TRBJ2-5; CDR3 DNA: TGCGCCAGCAGCACGGACGAGTACCAAGAGACCCAGTACTTC; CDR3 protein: CASSTDEYQETQYF
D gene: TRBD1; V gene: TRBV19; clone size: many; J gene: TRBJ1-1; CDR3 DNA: TGTGCCAGTAGTATCGGGACAGGGGGCAGCTCTGAAGCTTTCTTT; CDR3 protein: CASSIGTGGSSEAFF
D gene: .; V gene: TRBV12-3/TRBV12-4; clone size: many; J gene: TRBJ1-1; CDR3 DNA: TGTGCCAGCAGATTACAGGGTAACACTGAAGCTTTCTTT; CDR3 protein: CASRLQGNTEAFF
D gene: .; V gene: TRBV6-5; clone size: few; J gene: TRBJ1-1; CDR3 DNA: TGTGCCAGCAGTTACTCCGGGGTGGGCGGCACTGAAGCTTTCTTT; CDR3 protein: CASSYSGVGGTEAFF
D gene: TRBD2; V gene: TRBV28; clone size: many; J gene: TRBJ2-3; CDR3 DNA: TGTGCCAGCAGCTTTAGCGGGCCTAGCACAGATACGCAGTATTTT; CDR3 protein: CASSFSGPSTDTQYF